Here is one T cell receptor beta chain with its context. Antigen: not known. These data originate in a study of human T cells and chemical hapten exposure. Whole-study results and caveats: It was expanded TCRs that formed significantly more large CDR3 similarity clusters than controls did. Every donor had alopecia, and their immune response may therefore differ from healthy people's.

TCRdb redid the calling of the RACE reads with MiXCR, one entry per CDR3 protein. The sample lists approximately 68,000 distinct CDR3 sequences; around 8.8% were seen once. CDR1 and CDR2 from the germline V gene are MNHNS and SASEGT. The CDR3 is made up of 15 amino acids. Germline trimming cut 7 bases from V and 2 bases from J; bases unmatched to any gene: 6. Time point: patch test 2, 6 weeks after DPC sensitization. The treatment here: therapeutic diphenylcyclopropenone sensitization with weekly scalp DPC. The receptor comes from a woman in her fifties or sixties with alopecia areata. Some clones in this sample may be carry-over from other donors' samples. The specimen was whole blood, collected in connection with sensitization to the hapten diphenylcyclopropenone (DPC). This chain uses TRBV6-1 with TRBJ2-7; TRBD2 aligns across 12 bases. The CDR3 DNA reads TGTGCCAGCACCCCCGGACTAGCGGGGACCTACGAGCAGTACTTC. This encodes CASTPGLAGTYEQYF.